This T cell receptor (beta chain) was identified during a study of T cell responses to AZD1222 COVID-19 vaccine. Broader study findings: Females outnumbered males among donors, who were mostly white British; clonal diversity was possibly underestimated. Recipients of AZD1222 seropositive at baseline numbered only 5 to 7.

Trimming left V 1 base short and J 5 bases short, with 2 bases between. This CDR3 is built from 11 residues. CDR1 SEHNR and CDR2 FQNEAQ come from the germline V gene (reference sequence). This clone was seen a few times. Its antigen is not identified. Different DNA sequences within this sample yield the same CDR3. Profiling relied on immunoSEQ multiplex PCR, and the TCRdb table lists in-frame clones only, not all of them. The profile covers approximately 150,000 clones, with around nine tenths appearing a single time and approximately 1.7% taken by the ten largest. Sample: peripheral blood, taken on day 0 of AZD1222 vaccination. The TCR comes from an adult in good health. The chain employs TRBV7-9 and TRBJ1-1; D ambiguous. CDR3 sequence: CASSLGTEAFF. The CDR3 nucleotides read TGTGCCAGCAGCTTAGGTACTGAAGCTTTCTTT.